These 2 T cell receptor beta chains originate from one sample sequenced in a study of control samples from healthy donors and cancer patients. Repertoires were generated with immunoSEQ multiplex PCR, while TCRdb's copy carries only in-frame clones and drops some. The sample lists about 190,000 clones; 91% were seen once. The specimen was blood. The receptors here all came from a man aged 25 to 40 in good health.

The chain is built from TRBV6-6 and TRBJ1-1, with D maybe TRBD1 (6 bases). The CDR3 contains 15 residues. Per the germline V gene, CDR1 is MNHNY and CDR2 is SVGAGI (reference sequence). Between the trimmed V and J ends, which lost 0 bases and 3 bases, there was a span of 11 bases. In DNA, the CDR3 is TGTGCCAGCAGTTACTCGGCTAGGGGGTACACTGAAGCTTTCTTT. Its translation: CASSYSARGYTEAFF.

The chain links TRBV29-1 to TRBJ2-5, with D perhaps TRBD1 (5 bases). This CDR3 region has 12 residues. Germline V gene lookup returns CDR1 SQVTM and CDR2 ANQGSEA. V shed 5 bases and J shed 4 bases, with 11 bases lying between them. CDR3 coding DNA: TGCAGCGTTCACGACAGTCTAGAGACCCAGTACTTC. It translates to CSVHDSLETQYF.